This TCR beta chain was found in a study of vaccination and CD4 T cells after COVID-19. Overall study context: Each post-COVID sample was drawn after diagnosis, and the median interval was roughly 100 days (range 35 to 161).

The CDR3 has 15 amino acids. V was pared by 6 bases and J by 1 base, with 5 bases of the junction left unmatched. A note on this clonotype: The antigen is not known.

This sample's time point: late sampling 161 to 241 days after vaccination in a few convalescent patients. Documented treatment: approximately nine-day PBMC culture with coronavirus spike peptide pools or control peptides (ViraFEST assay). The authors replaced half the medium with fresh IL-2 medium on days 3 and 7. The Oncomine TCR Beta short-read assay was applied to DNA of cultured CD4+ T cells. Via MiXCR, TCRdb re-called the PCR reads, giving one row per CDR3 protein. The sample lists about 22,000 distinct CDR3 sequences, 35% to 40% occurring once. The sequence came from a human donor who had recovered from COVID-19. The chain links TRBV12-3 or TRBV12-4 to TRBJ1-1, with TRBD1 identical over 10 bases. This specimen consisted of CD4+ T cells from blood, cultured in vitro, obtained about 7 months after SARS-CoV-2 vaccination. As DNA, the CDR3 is TGTGCCAGCAGGGGCCGACAGGGGGCGAACACTGAAGCTTTCTTT. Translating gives CASRGRQGANTEAFF.